This TCR beta chain was identified in a study of regulatory T cells in long-lasting Graves disease (dated by TCRdb to the early 2020s). With respect to the entire study: In the newly diagnosed Graves' disease group, patients had been taking antithyroid drugs for less than 3 months. Patients with persistent Graves' disease were compared with patients with newly diagnosed Graves' disease using TCR sequencing and RNA sequencing of peripheral blood. The study was conducted in China and was registered as a clinical trial. A total of 35 or so samples were covered by TCR sequencing, comprising about 13 persistent and 20 or so newly diagnosed Graves' disease patients. Overall study outcomes, separate from this receptor: Compared with newly diagnosed patients, persistent Graves' disease patients had lower TCR Shannon entropy and fewer highly expanded clones, which suggests clonal expansion. Only peripheral blood was studied, because thyroid tissue, the primary lesion, was inaccessible. Sequencing and analysis were limited to the TCR beta chain. More public clonotypes were shared among persistent patients (under 3,000) than among newly diagnosed patients (roughly 1,000). As a limitation, the authors acknowledged that the small sample size may reduce accuracy. TRBV28, TRBJ1-2 and TRBJ2-5 were preferentially used in persistent disease, while TRBV20-1 and TRBJ2-1 were favored in newly diagnosed disease.

From a lookup of the germline V gene, CDR1 and CDR2 are MRHNA and SNTAGT. From V the trimming removes 6 bases and from J it removes 4 bases, while the gene matches leave 9 bases of the junction unaccounted for. The CDR3 numbers 15 residues from cysteine through phenylalanine. Only the CDR3 DNA stays, 45 bases, in frame from base 1. A word on this clonotype: The antigen this receptor binds is unknown. Nothing much larger sits one base from this clone, and base qualities are not available.

In light of the paper, this sample's time point label describes: newly diagnosed GD, antithyroid drugs for less than 3 months. For both TCR sequencing and RNA sequencing, RNA was extracted from PBMCs using TRIzol. Graves' disease was diagnosed according to American Thyroid Association guidelines. The patients came from an endocrinology department in Xi'an, China. From each patient, roughly 9 milliliters of peripheral blood was collected into an EDTA anticoagulant tube. Ficoll Paque Plus density gradient separation was used to isolate PBMCs, and no further T cell sorting was performed. RNA quality was checked with an Agilent 2100 Bioanalyzer and agarose gel, and concentration with a NanoDrop 2000. The library was prepared using multiplex PCR. Sequencer: Illumina HiSeq 4000. To build TCR beta libraries, CDR3 regions were amplified by Arm-PCR using iRepertoire HTBI primers. Before sequencing, the PCR products went through gel purification. On the authors' methods: Across samples, around 58 TRBV and around 15 TRBJ segments were identified and used for gene usage analysis of CDR3 amino acid clonotypes. COPE and FqMerger were used to merge the filtered high-quality paired reads into contigs. BLAST was used to align contigs to the IMGT TRBV, TRBD and TRBJ reference genes, and CDR3 was defined following IMGT. Highly expanded clones were defined as clonotypes with a frequency above 0.1%. Shannon entropy served as the measure of repertoire diversity, while the Gini coefficient captured V-J evenness. A clonotype found in more than one individual was treated as public. TCRdb trimmed public reads at Q25 via fastp, called clones via MiXCR and kept in-frame beta chains. Each record represents a unique CDR3 protein, reported with the most common genes and DNA among its rows. TCRdb's processing, not the authors', yielded these V and J calls. For this sample there are 420,000 or so distinct CDR3 sequences; 16% appear just once. Approximately 22% of the sample belongs to the ten largest clones.

This sample was shared with a second study, whose subject was T cells in Graves' hyperthyroidism and ophthalmopathy. The second investigation adds: Stable Graves' hyperthyroidism was defined as the absence of progression to ophthalmopathy over 18 months of follow-up. Hyperthyroidism patients were newly diagnosed, had a disease duration of under 2 months, and were aged 18 to 65 years. Any patient with an uncontrolled infection, another autoimmune disease, pregnancy or lactation was excluded. Diagnoses relied on clinical symptoms, serum thyroxine and TRAb, thyroid ultrasound and orbital computed tomography. The TCR CDR3 was subjected to a first round of RT-PCR using the HTBI primer set and the Qiagen OneStep RT-PCR kit. Blood samples also contained most of the expanded thyroid clonotypes (frequency above 0.001), which suggests that blood repertoires may reflect thyroid immune responses. A 13 V-J signature model separated ophthalmopathy from stable hyperthyroidism, with nearly 90% sensitivity and 81.08% specificity in cross-validation and 80%/75% in testing. In validation, progression to ophthalmopathy was predicted by the model with about 70% sensitivity and 72.22% specificity, a median of about 6.8 months before onset. To identify TCR V-J signatures that set the groups apart, the researchers used a discovery cohort of about a hundred patients, made up of under 45 with Graves' ophthalmopathy and approximately 57 with stable Graves' hyperthyroidism. Prospective prediction of ophthalmopathy was tested in an independent validation cohort of approximately 19 hyperthyroidism patients and some 17 patients who later progressed to ophthalmopathy. For training and testing, the 100 or so patients in the discovery cohort were randomly divided in a 7:3 ratio. The study also compared thyroid tissue and blood T-cell repertoires from about 6 Graves' hyperthyroidism patients. Once sampling was done, hyperthyroidism patients were given methimazole at a starting dose of 30 mg daily, whereas ophthalmopathy patients were given high-dose intravenous methylprednisolone. A second multiplex PCR round built the libraries, followed by size selection and purification. Libraries were sequenced paired-end with 100 bp reads on an Illumina HiSeq2000. Raw data were processed with SOAPnuke, discarding reads with adapters, uncalled bases, mean Phred below 15, or no exact constant-primer or identifier match. High-quality paired reads were merged with COPE v1.2.5, and unique nucleotide sequences were defined as clonotypes. MiTCR v1.1 was used to align clonotypes to the IMGT TRBV, TRBD and TRBJ reference segments. The analysis was restricted to V-J combinations with a frequency above 0.0001, which together covered just over 99% of the repertoires. A TCS score was defined as the ratio of F50 (clonal expansion) to E x V (chaos), with BLOSUM62-based TCRdist applied between CDR3 peptides within each V-J. Welch's t-statistics and random forest reduced several hundred V-J features to under 15, which were used in a naive Bayes classifier (R e1071). Sample size was not statistically predetermined, and investigators were not blinded to group allocation. TCR Vbeta CDR3 sequencing of roughly 140 peripheral blood samples (over 40 ophthalmopathy, roughly 74 hyperthyroidism and around 17 progressor patients) is reported in the paper.

The sequence was collected from a woman aged 18-29 years with Graves disease. Donor details come from another sample of the same person, matched by shared clones. The input for sequencing was peripheral blood mononuclear cells (PBMCs), taken at new diagnosis, from a patient treated with antithyroid drugs. The rearrangement joined TRBV6-4 to TRBJ2-3; 8 bases in the middle match TRBD1. For the CDR3, the sequence is CASSPEGQGADTQYF. The sequenced DNA is TGTGCCAGCAGCCCTGAAGGACAGGGTGCAGATACGCAGTATTTT.